These T cell receptor beta chains were read from a single sample in a study of T-cell reconstitution after alpha-beta-depleted transplantation in children. TCRdb independently ran MiXCR on the PCR reads; one entry per CDR3 protein. The table lists 240,000 or so distinct CDR3 sequences, approximately 8% of them singletons. The sample here was PBMCs, mostly from graft donor cells, taken 180 days after TCRalphabeta/CD19-depleted stem cell transplant. The receptors derive from a male patient younger than 18 who had a stem cell transplant for acute lymphoblastic leukemia, so the T cells may come from the graft donor. The CDR3 runs from the conserved cysteine through the conserved F or W. The D gene is left open where the match is weak. A clone size is listed for some rows: how often the clone was seen (once, few, many), or a class if it is expanded.

CDR3 | DNA | J | V | D | size
CSATPLGLSNQPQHF | TGCAGTGCTACCCCTTTAGGACTCTCCAATCAGCCCCAGCATTTT | TRBJ1-5 | TRBV20-1 | - | many
CASSSGPEMGYTF | TGTGCCAGCAGTTCGGGACCCGAGATGGGCTACACCTTC | TRBJ1-2 | TRBV12-3/TRBV12-4 | - | many
CASSLGAEILSEAFF | TGCGCCAGCAGCTTGGGGGCTGAGATCCTATCTGAAGCTTTCTTT | TRBJ1-1 | TRBV5-1 | - | many
CASSWGLVYGYTF | TGTGCCAGCAGTTGGGGACTGGTCTATGGCTACACCTTC | TRBJ1-2 | TRBV1 | - | -
CASSFGTTNEQFF | TGTGCCAGCAGCTTCGGGACTACCAATGAGCAGTTCTTC | TRBJ2-1 | TRBV5-6 | TRBD2 | many
CASSSNNPSLQDTEAFF | TGTGCCAGCAGCTCAAACAACCCCTCGCTGCAGGACACTGAAGCTTTCTTT | TRBJ1-1 | TRBV5-5 | - | many
CSVSTGGTEAFF | TGCAGCGTGTCGACAGGGGGTACTGAAGCTTTCTTT | TRBJ1-1 | TRBV29-1 | TRBD1 | many
CASSLLKPSLGTAGSGNTIYF | TGTGCCAGCAGCCTCTTAAAACCTTCACTAGGGACAGCAGGTTCTGGAAACACCATATATTTT | TRBJ1-3 | TRBV6-2/TRBV6-3 | TRBD1 | many
CASSLVDGHQPQHF | TGTGCCAGCAGCTTAGTCGACGGCCATCAGCCCCAGCATTTT | TRBJ1-5 | TRBV7-2 | - | many
CASSPLGLAFYEQYF | TGTGCCAGCAGCCCTTTGGGACTAGCCTTCTACGAGCAGTACTTC | TRBJ2-7 | TRBV28 | TRBD2 | many
CASSLVQDYYEQYF | TGTGCCAGCAGCTTAGTGCAGGATTACTACGAGCAGTACTTC | TRBJ2-7 | TRBV11-1 | - | many
CSAIGLAGGSDTQYF | TGCAGTGCTATCGGGCTAGCGGGGGGCAGCGATACGCAGTATTTT | TRBJ2-3 | TRBV20-1 | TRBD2 | many
CSVESLGDRRVTTASSYNEQFF | TGCAGCGTTGAAAGCCTGGGCGACCGAAGAGTTACGACAGCCAGCTCCTACAATGAGCAGTTCTTC | TRBJ2-1 | TRBV29-1 | - | few
CASSRAQRGGRGNIQYF | TGTGCCAGCAGCCGAGCCCAGCGGGGGGGCCGAGGAAACATTCAGTACTTC | TRBJ2-4 | TRBV4-2 | TRBD2 | many
CASSSMRPGLTDTQYF | TGTGCCAGCAGCTCCATGAGACCGGGACTTACAGATACGCAGTATTTT | TRBJ2-3 | TRBV7-8 | - | many
CAIRGTEANTGELFF | TGTGCCATCAGGGGGACAGAGGCGAACACCGGGGAGCTGTTTTTT | TRBJ2-2 | TRBV10-3 | TRBD1 | many
CASSWRGGGYEQYF | TGTGCCAGCAGCTGGAGGGGGGGCGGCTACGAGCAGTACTTC | TRBJ2-7 | TRBV7-9 | - | many
CSASPRLGSPLHF | TGCAGTGCTAGTCCCAGGTTGGGGTCACCCCTCCACTTT | TRBJ1-6 | TRBV20-1 | - | many
CASSSLTAPYEQYF | TGTGCCAGCAGCTCCCTTACAGCTCCCTACGAGCAGTACTTC | TRBJ2-7 | TRBV11-3 | - | many
CATSDLEGDRTPNYGYTF | TGTGCCACCAGTGATTTGGAAGGGGACAGGACCCCTAACTATGGCTACACCTTC | TRBJ1-2 | TRBV24-1 | TRBD1 | many
CASSLGGGGTYNEQFF | TGTGCCAGCAGCTTAGGGGGCGGGGGTACCTACAATGAGCAGTTCTTC | TRBJ2-1 | TRBV7-2 | TRBD2 | many
CASSLTSGSGAGELFF | TGTGCCAGCAGCCTGACTAGCGGGAGTGGGGCCGGGGAGCTGTTTTTT | TRBJ2-2 | TRBV3-1 | TRBD2 | many
CASSIPTGYNSPLHF | TGTGCCAGCAGCATTCCGACAGGGTATAATTCACCCCTCCACTTT | TRBJ1-6 | TRBV7-2 | TRBD1 | many
CASSLAGQLDTQYF | TGTGCCAGCAGCTTGGCCGGACAGTTAGATACGCAGTATTTT | TRBJ2-3 | TRBV5-4 | - | -
CASSLAAYEGGPDTQYF | TGTGCCAGCAGCTTAGCGGCGTATGAGGGGGGCCCAGATACGCAGTATTTT | TRBJ2-3 | TRBV11-3 | - | many
CAITRTEGETQYF | TGTGCCATCACCCGGACAGAGGGTGAGACCCAGTACTTC | TRBJ2-5 | TRBV10-3 | - | many
CASSLGGQGAGDQPQHF | TGTGCCAGCAGCTTAGGGGGACAGGGGGCAGGAGATCAGCCCCAGCATTTT | TRBJ1-5 | TRBV7-8 | TRBD1 | many
CASSLRGSQETQYF | TGTGCCAGCAGTTTACGAGGTTCCCAAGAGACCCAGTACTTC | TRBJ2-5 | TRBV12-3/TRBV12-4 | - | many
CSVRDSSNQPQHF | TGCAGCGTAAGGGACAGTAGCAATCAGCCCCAGCATTTT | TRBJ1-5 | TRBV29-1 | TRBD1 | many
CASSQDLQGMAYEQYF | TGTGCCAGCAGCCAAGATCTTCAGGGGATGGCCTACGAGCAGTACTTC | TRBJ2-7 | TRBV14 | - | many
CASSPARGGTYEQYF | TGCGCCAGCAGCCCGGCTAGGGGTGGAACCTACGAGCAGTACTTC | TRBJ2-7 | TRBV5-1 | - | many